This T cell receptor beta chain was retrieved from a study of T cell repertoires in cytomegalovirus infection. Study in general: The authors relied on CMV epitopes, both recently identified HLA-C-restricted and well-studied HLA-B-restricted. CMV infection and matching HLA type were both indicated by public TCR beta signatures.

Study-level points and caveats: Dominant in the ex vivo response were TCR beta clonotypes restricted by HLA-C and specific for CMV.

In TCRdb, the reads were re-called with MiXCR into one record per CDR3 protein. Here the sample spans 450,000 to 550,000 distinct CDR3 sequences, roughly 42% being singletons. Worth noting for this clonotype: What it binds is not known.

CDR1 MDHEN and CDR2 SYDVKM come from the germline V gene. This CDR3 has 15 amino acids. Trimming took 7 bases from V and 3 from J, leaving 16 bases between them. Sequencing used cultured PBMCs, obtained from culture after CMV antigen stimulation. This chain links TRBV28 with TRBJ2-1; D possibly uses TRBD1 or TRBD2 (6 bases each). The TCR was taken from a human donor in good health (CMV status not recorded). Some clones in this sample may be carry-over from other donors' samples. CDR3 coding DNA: TGTGCCAGCACAACCCTCGGGGGCCGCTACAATGAGCAGTTCTTC. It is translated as CASTTLGGRYNEQFF. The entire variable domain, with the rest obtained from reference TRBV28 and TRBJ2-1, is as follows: DVKVTQSSRYLVKRTGEKVFLECVQDMDHENMFWYRQDPGLGLRLIYFSYDVKMKEKGDIPEGYSVSREKKERFSLILESASTNQTSMYLCASTTLGGRYNEQFFGPGTRLTVL.